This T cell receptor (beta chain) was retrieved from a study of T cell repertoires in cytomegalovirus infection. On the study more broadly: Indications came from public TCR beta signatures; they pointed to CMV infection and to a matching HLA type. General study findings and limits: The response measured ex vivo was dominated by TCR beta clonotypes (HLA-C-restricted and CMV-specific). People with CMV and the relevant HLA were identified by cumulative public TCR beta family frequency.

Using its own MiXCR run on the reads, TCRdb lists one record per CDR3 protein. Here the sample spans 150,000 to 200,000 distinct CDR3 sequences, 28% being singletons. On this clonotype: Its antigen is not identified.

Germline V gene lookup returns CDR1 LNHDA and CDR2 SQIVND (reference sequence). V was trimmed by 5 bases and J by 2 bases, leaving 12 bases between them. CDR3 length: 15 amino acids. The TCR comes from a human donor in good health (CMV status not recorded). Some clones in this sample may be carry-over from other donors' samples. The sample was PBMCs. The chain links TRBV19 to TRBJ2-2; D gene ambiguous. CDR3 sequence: CASSPIDSNTGELFF. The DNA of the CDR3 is TGTGCCAGTAGTCCCATCGACTCAAACACCGGGGAGCTGTTTTTT.